One sample yielded the 22 T cell receptor beta chains listed below, sequenced in a study of blood T cells in healthy people across ages. Through a sample-barcoded 5' primer and a J-beta primer mix, a second PCR was run for 7 to 11 cycles. Each CDR3 protein gets one entry after TCRdb re-called the 5' RACE reads with MiXCR. The table shows 500,000 to 650,000 distinct CDR3 sequences, with about 28% occurring only once. These data also formed part of another study, on T cells of mothers and their children.

Sequenced: blood. The receptors shown here come from a boy between 2 and 10 years old in good health.

The J gene is TRBJ1-4, the V gene TRBV10-3; the D is unclear. The CDR3 totals 13 residues. The V end was cut by 4 bases, the J end by 7 bases, with 10 bases between. Germline lookup yields CDR1 ENHRY and CDR2 SYGVKD. The CDR3 loop reads CAISAGIGEKLFF. DNA for the CDR3: TGTGCCATCAGTGCTGGGATCGGTGAAAAACTGTTTTTT.

This clonotype has a handful of counts. CDR3 amino acids: CASSQAQGPNTEAFF. Here the CDR3 DNA reads TGCGCCAGCAGCCAAGCACAGGGACCGAACACTGAAGCTTTCTTT. The V gene is TRBV4-1, the J gene TRBJ1-1, with D tentatively TRBD1 (6 bases). Germline-derived CDR1 and CDR2 are MGHRA and YSYEKL. V lost 1 base to trimming and J lost 1 base, with 10 bases between them. The CDR3 has 15 amino acids.

The rearrangement links TRBV5-1 to TRBJ2-5; D gene ambiguous. Per the germline V gene, CDR1 is SGHRS and CDR2 is YFSETQ. Trimming cost V 3 bases and J 2 bases, with 11 bases left between them. This CDR3 region has 14 residues. CDR3 in DNA: TGCGCCAGCAGCTCGTTAGCTAATCAAGAGACCCAGTACTTC. It is translated as CASSSLANQETQYF. The full variable domain, in which reference TRBV5-1 and TRBJ2-5 provide the parts outside the CDR3, is KAGVTQTPRYLIKTRGQQVTLSCSPISGHRSVSWYQQTPGQGLQFLFEYFSETQRNKGNFPGRFSGRQFSNSRSEMNVSTLELGDSALYLCASSSLANQETQYFGPGTRLLVL.

The rearrangement uses TRBV7-2 and TRBJ2-2; D might be TRBD2 (5 bases). Trimming removed 0 bases from V and 5 bases from J, with 7 bases in between. The germline CDR1 and CDR2 sequences are SGHTA and FQGNSA. This CDR3 contains 14 residues. The CDR3 DNA is TGTGCCAGCAGCTTAGCGGGAGTTACCGGGGAGCTGTTTTTT. It translates to CASSLAGVTGELFF.

The genes are TRBV7-6 and TRBJ2-7; a weak D match, TRBD1 (5 bases). Germline CDR1 reads SGHVS; CDR2 reads FNYEAQ. Trimming stripped 3 bases from V and 7 bases from J, with 22 bases between. The CDR3 runs to 16 residues. CDR3 sequence: CASSFDSPTNHGEQYF. The CDR3 region has the DNA TGTGCCAGCAGCTTCGACAGTCCAACAAACCACGGGGAGCAGTACTTC.

This rearrangement joins TRBV6-1 to TRBJ2-5; D is perhaps TRBD1 or TRBD2 (6 bases each). V lost 6 bases, J lost 5 bases, and 19 bases lay in between. CDR3 length equals 15 residues. Germline loops: CDR1 MNHNS, CDR2 SASEGT. The CDR3 loop is CASRIYLGGMETQYF. The CDR3 region has the DNA TGTGCCAGCAGGATATACCTAGGGGGGATGGAGACCCAGTACTTC.

The V and J genes are TRBV7-2 and TRBJ2-3; TRBD2 agrees at 11 bases. CDR3 length: 17 residues. Germline-derived CDR1 and CDR2 are SGHTA and FQGNSA. The ends lost 4 bases at V and 1 base at J; junction bases unmatched: 7. The CDR3 DNA reads as TGTGCCAGCAGCTGGAAAAATAGCGGGAGGGGCACAGATACGCAGTATTTT. It encodes CASSWKNSGRGTDTQYF.

This clonotype occurred a few times. This chain uses TRBV2 with TRBJ1-5, with 9 nucleotides matching TRBD1. Germline trimming cut 5 bases from V and 4 bases from J; bases unmatched to any gene: 6. This CDR3 region has 15 residues. The germline gives CDR1 SNHLY, CDR2 FYNNEI. In DNA, the CDR3 is TGTGCCAGCAGTTCCGGACAGGGGAAAAATCAGCCCCAGCATTTT. Its protein is CASSSGQGKNQPQHF.

In this sample, this clonotype turned up a few times. This chain connects TRBV27 to TRBJ2-6, with D hard to call. V dropped 3 bases and J dropped 0 bases, with 9 bases sitting between them. The CDR3 contains 16 residues. Germline CDR1 and CDR2: MNHEY and SMNVEV (reference sequence). The CDR3 is CASSFEPYSGANVLTF. CDR3 in DNA: TGTGCCAGCAGTTTCGAACCCTACTCTGGGGCCAACGTCCTGACTTTC.

This clonotype was recorded a few times. The chain recombines TRBV6-5 with TRBJ2-7; D remains ambiguous. The CDR3 runs 14 residues. CDR1 MNHEY and CDR2 SVGAGI come from the germline V gene. V was pared by 4 bases and J by 0 bases, with 10 bases between. The CDR3 loop is CASSSELYSYEQYF. The CDR3 DNA sequence: TGTGCCAGCAGTTCGGAGCTCTACTCCTACGAGCAGTACTTC.

This chain connects TRBV14 to TRBJ1-1; D remains unclear. The length of the CDR3 is 14 residues. V lost 10 bases and J lost 0, with 15 bases in between. Germline CDR1 is SGHDN and CDR2 is FVKESK. Written as DNA, the CDR3 is TGTGCCACCAGTCGTGGGTCCTTGAACACTGAAGCTTTCTTT. This sequence encodes CATSRGSLNTEAFF. The full variable domain, completed using reference TRBV14 and TRBJ1-1, is EAGVTQFPSHSVIEKGQTVTLRCDPISGHDNLYWYRRVMGKEIKFLLHFVKESKQDESGMPNNRFLAERTGGTYSTLKVQPAELEDSGVYFCATSRGSLNTEAFFGQGTRLTVV.

The V and J genes are TRBV27 and TRBJ2-5; 7 bases agree with TRBD1. The end of the DNA is better explained by TRBJ2-7, so the J call may be wrong. The CDR3 has 14 residues. Germline assignment: CDR1 MNHEY and CDR2 SMNVEV (reference sequence). The CDR3, as DNA: TGTGCCAGCAGTCAGACAGGGCCCCCCTACGAGCAGTACTTC. Its protein is CASSQTGPPYEQYF.

The genes are TRBV10-3 and TRBJ2-2, with a possible D match to TRBD2 (6 bases). Germline CDR1 ENHRY, CDR2 SYGVKD. Trimming stripped 2 bases from V and 3 bases from J, with 13 bases between. CDR3 size: 16 residues. The CDR3 is CAISEMGGGHTGELFF. The CDR3 nucleotides read TGTGCCATCAGTGAGATGGGGGGAGGACACACCGGGGAGCTGTTTTTT.

This clonotype was detected only a few times. The chain joins TRBV12-3 or TRBV12-4 to TRBJ2-2; maybe TRBD2 (5 bases). V dropped 7 bases and J dropped 5 bases, with 11 bases sitting between them. This CDR3 region has 13 residues. This chain's CDR3 is CASTYRGTGELFF. As DNA, the CDR3 is TGTGCCAGCACCTACCGGGGTACCGGGGAGCTGTTTTTT.

This clonotype was observed at least ten times. DNA for the CDR3: TGTGCCAGCAGCTTAGCAGCGGGATCCTCCTACGAGCAGTACTTC. Translating it yields CASSLAAGSSYEQYF. The V call is TRBV7-2, the J call TRBJ2-7; TRBD2 aligns across 7 bases. Trimming removed 0 bases from V and 0 bases from J; junction bases left unmatched: 2. The CDR3 totals 15 residues. CDR1 SGHTA and CDR2 FQGNSA come from the germline V gene. Based on the CDR3 plus reference TRBV7-2 and TRBJ2-7, the full variable domain is GAGVSQSPSNKVTEKGKDVELRCDPISGHTALYWYRQSLGQGLEFLIYFQGNSAPDKSGLPSDRFSAERTGGSVSTLTIQRTQQEDSAVYLCASSLAAGSSYEQYFGPGTRLTVT.

This clonotype occurred a few times. The DNA for the CDR3 is TGTGCCAGCAGTCCTTGGGCAACTAATGAAAAACTGTTTTTT. It encodes CASSPWATNEKLFF. This chain links TRBV25-1 with TRBJ1-4; D is unclear. CDR3 size: 14 residues. Germline V gene data show CDR1 as MGHDK and CDR2 as SYGVNS. V was trimmed by 5 bases and J by 0 bases, leaving 7 bases between them.

The rearrangement uses TRBV7-9 and TRBJ2-5, with TRBD2 matching over 12 bases. This CDR3 has 17 amino acids. The V gene's germline CDR1 is SEHNR and CDR2 FQNEAQ (reference sequence). V lost 5 bases to trimming and J lost 4 bases; unmatched junction nucleotides: 11. The CDR3 region has the DNA TGTGCCAGCAGCCCGGGACTAGCGGGCAAATATGTAGAGACCCAGTACTTC. Translated: CASSPGLAGKYVETQYF.

This clonotype was picked up many times. V gene TRBV12-3 or TRBV12-4 combines with J gene TRBJ2-2, with D hard to call. The CDR3 is 12 residues long. V shed 2 bases and J shed 8 bases, with 6 bases lying between them. The CDR3 sequence: CASSLSGGELFF. For the CDR3, the DNA is TGTGCCAGCAGTTTATCTGGAGGGGAGCTGTTTTTT.

The rearrangement uses TRBV9 and TRBJ1-5, with 9 bases matching TRBD1. CDR1 SGDLS and CDR2 YYNGEE come from the germline V gene. V lost 8 bases, J lost 5 bases, and 11 bases stayed unmatched. CDR3 size: 15 residues. DNA of the CDR3: TGTGCCAGGCAGCGCCGGGACAGGGTTTATCAGCCCCAGCATTTT. Translating gives CARQRRDRVYQPQHF.

This clonotype was observed a few times. The chain couples TRBV11-2 to TRBJ2-5; D is perhaps TRBD2 (6 bases). The V gene's germline CDR1 is SGHAT and CDR2 FQNNGV. This CDR3 is built from 15 residues. The V end lost 5 bases, the J end lost 5 bases, and 18 bases lay between the germline ends. The CDR3: CASSHLRGRVETQYF. In DNA form, the CDR3 reads TGTGCCAGCAGCCACTTGCGGGGCAGGGTCGAGACCCAGTACTTC. Together with reference TRBV11-2 and TRBJ2-5, the CDR3 gives the full variable domain: EAGVAQSPRYKIIEKRQSVAFWCNPISGHATLYWYQQILGQGPKLLIQFQNNGVVDDSQLPKDRFSAERLKGVDSTLKIQPAKLEDSAVYLCASSHLRGRVETQYFGPGTRLLVL.

This chain connects TRBV5-1 to TRBJ2-5; tentative D call: TRBD1 (6 bases). The CDR3 loop spans 13 amino acids. CDR1 is SGHRS and CDR2 is YFSETQ in the germline V gene. Trimming took off 4 bases at V and 4 bases at J, with 11 bases between the two ends. In nucleotides, the CDR3 is TGCGCCAGCAGCGCCGAAGGGGGAGAGACCCAGTACTTC. Translation: CASSAEGGETQYF.

The J gene is TRBJ2-7, the V gene TRBV3-1, with TRBD2 identical over 9 bases. The germline gives CDR1 LGHDT, CDR2 YNNKEL (reference sequence). With V trimmed by 4 bases and J by 7 bases, 11 bases remained unmatched. This CDR3 contains 15 residues. For the CDR3, the DNA is TGTGCCAGCAGCCCCTCCTGGGCGGGGGGGCTTGAGCAGTACTTC. Protein sequence: CASSPSWAGGLEQYF.